This TCR beta chain was sequenced for a study of long-term antiretroviral therapy in people with HIV. With respect to this clone: Antigen specificity is unknown.

General study results and limits: Dominating the repertoire at all time points were the clones that expanded before ART.

Trimming took 7 bases from V and 3 from J, leaving 16 bases between them. The CDR3 contains 13 residues. The germline V gene has CDR1 SQVTM and CDR2 ANQGSEA. The libraries were made with immunoSEQ v3.0 at survey level. TCRdb's table, derived via immunoSEQ multiplex PCR, lists solely in-frame clones and lacks some. The sample has roughly 32,000 clones, roughly 85% seen once. The J gene is TRBJ2-7, the V gene TRBV29-1, with D possibly TRBD2 on 6 matching bases. The TCR comes from a man aged 18-30 years with HIV. The source material was unsorted PBMCs, sampled approximately 3.3 years after starting antiretroviral therapy. The CDR3 loop is CSATGTRSYEQYF. DNA of the CDR3: TGCAGCGCTACCGGGACTCGGAGCTACGAGCAGTACTTC.